Listed here are 14 T cell receptor beta chains from one sample, sequenced in a study of identical twins. TCRdb reanalysed the 5' RACE reads using MiXCR and keeps one entry per CDR3 protein. The sample includes hundreds of thousands of distinct CDR3 sequences, roughly 12% of them seen just once. These data were likewise used in another study, on yellow fever vaccine responses in identical twins.

Sequencing was carried out using CD8+ T cells sorted from blood. The receptors were sampled from a woman aged 18-30 years in good health.

This chain uses TRBV6-1 with TRBJ2-3; D call uncertain. The CDR3 extends over 15 amino acids. The V gene lost 4 bases and the J gene lost 3 bases, with 14 bases spanning the gap. Germline assignment: CDR1 MNHNS and CDR2 SASEGT. The CDR3 DNA sequence: TGTGCCAGCAGTGCGTTAGAGCTGGGGACAGATACGCAGTATTTT. The encoded protein is CASSALELGTDTQYF.

The rearrangement joins TRBV7-9 to TRBJ2-1; 10 nucleotides line up with TRBD2. This CDR3 contains 15 residues. V was pared by 5 bases and J by 5 bases, with 6 bases of the junction left unmatched. Germline loops: CDR1 SEHNR, CDR2 FQNEAQ (reference sequence). The CDR3 DNA reads as TGTGCCAGCAGCCACGGGACTAGCGCGGACAATGAGCAGTTCTTC. As protein: CASSHGTSADNEQFF.

This clonotype was counted a few times. This sequence joins TRBV4-1 and TRBJ2-5, with D possibly being TRBD1 (5 bases). This CDR3 region has 16 residues. V was pared by 2 bases and J by 5 bases, with 18 bases between. CDR1 and CDR2 (germline): MGHRA, YSYEKL. The CDR3: CASSQSSTRVGETQYF. CDR3 nucleotide sequence: TGCGCCAGCAGCCAAAGTTCCACCAGGGTCGGTGAGACCCAGTACTTC.

J is TRBJ1-1 and V is TRBV24-1; weak D call: TRBD1 (5 bases). CDR1 and CDR2 from the germline V gene are KGHDR and SFDVKD. Trimming cost V 9 bases and J 4 bases, with 14 bases left between them. The CDR3 loop spans 13 amino acids. The CDR3 is CATLPRGGTEAFF. The CDR3 bases are TGTGCCACCCTACCGAGGGGTGGCACTGAAGCTTTCTTT.

The chain carries TRBV20-1 and TRBJ2-3, with 14 positions matching TRBD2. Germline V lookup: CDR1 DFQATT, CDR2 SNEGSKA (reference sequence). Unmatched junction bases numbered 11, after V lost 1 base and J lost 5 bases. The CDR3 has 18 amino acids. CDR3: CSARGELETSGRVDTQYF. Here the CDR3 DNA reads TGCAGTGCTAGAGGGGAGCTGGAGACTAGCGGGAGGGTAGATACGCAGTATTTT.

This clonotype was found many times. The gene calls are TRBV29-1 and TRBJ2-7; 13 nucleotides line up with TRBD2. The CDR3 has 13 residues. Germline CDR1 and CDR2: SQVTM and ANQGSEA. With V trimmed by 6 bases and J by 4 bases, 3 bases remained unmatched. The CDR3 region is CSVRTSGSYEQYF. Here the CDR3 DNA reads TGCAGCGTGAGGACTAGCGGGAGTTACGAGCAGTACTTC.

This clonotype has only a few counts. The chain joins TRBV6-2 or TRBV6-3 to TRBJ2-3; possible D gene TRBD1, 6 bases. The V gene lost 8 bases and the J gene lost 5 bases, with 14 bases spanning the gap. This CDR3 comprises 13 residues. Germline CDR1 and CDR2: MNHEY and SVGEGT. The CDR3 loop is CASQQGLGDTQYF. CDR3 nucleotide sequence: TGTGCCAGCCAACAGGGCCTAGGAGATACGCAGTATTTT.

This clonotype was seen a handful of times. The chain joins TRBV14 to TRBJ2-3, with a possible D match to TRBD2 (6 bases). The V gene's germline CDR1 is SGHDN and CDR2 FVKESK. V shed 4 bases and J shed 0 bases, with 11 bases lying between them. This CDR3 has 15 residues. CDR3 loop: CASSPLAFSTDTQYF. In DNA, the CDR3 is TGTGCCAGCAGCCCTCTAGCGTTCAGCACAGATACGCAGTATTTT.

The CDR3 bases are TGTGCCAGCAGCCTGCTAAGTCACGGGGAGACCCAGTACTTC. Translated, it gives CASSLLSHGETQYF. The rearrangement joins TRBV7-9 to TRBJ2-5, with D hard to call. In germline, CDR1 is SEHNR, CDR2 FQNEAQ (reference sequence). The ends were cut back, 5 bases at V and 5 bases at J, with 15 bases in the middle. There are 14 residues in the CDR3.

This clonotype appeared a few times. The gene calls are TRBV20-1 and TRBJ2-3; 9 bases are a match to TRBD2. The CDR3 has 16 residues. Germline V gene sequence: CDR1 DFQATT, CDR2 SNEGSKA (reference sequence). V was clipped by 6 bases and J by 6 bases; unmatched bases: 16. DNA of the CDR3: TGCAGTGCCAAAACCCTTGCGGGAGGGGATTCCGATACGCAGTATTTT. This codes for CSAKTLAGGDSDTQYF.

In this sample, this clonotype turned up a few times. This rearrangement joins TRBV2 to TRBJ2-7; D gene uncertain. The germline gives CDR1 SNHLY, CDR2 FYNNEI. V lost 8 bases and J 5 bases, leaving 16 bases between the germline ends. The CDR3 extends over 13 amino acids. As DNA, the CDR3 is TGTGCCAGCGACCCTGGATCTAAAAACGAGCAGTACGTC. Translating gives CASDPGSKNEQYV.

This clonotype was counted only a few times. The DNA of the CDR3 is TGCAGCGTTGAAACGGGACAGGGGAACTATGGCTACACCTTC. Translation gives CSVETGQGNYGYTF. The chain recombines TRBV29-1 with TRBJ1-2, with TRBD1 matching 10 bases. The CDR3 spans 14 residues. Germline-derived CDR1 and CDR2 are SQVTM and ANQGSEA. V gave up 2 bases and J gave up 2 bases; unmatched junction bases: 2.

The chain recombines TRBV7-9 with TRBJ1-1; D is possibly TRBD1 (6 bases). The CDR3 is made up of 15 amino acids. Per the germline V gene, CDR1 is SEHNR and CDR2 is FQNEAQ (reference sequence). Trimming shortened V by 5 bases and J by 1 base, and 14 bases separated the two germline ends. CDR3 in amino acids: CASSALDSKNTEAFF. The CDR3 DNA reads as TGTGCCAGCAGCGCCCTGGACAGCAAGAACACTGAAGCTTTCTTT.

The rearrangement links TRBV20-1 to TRBJ2-1; possibly TRBD1 or TRBD2 for D (6 bases each). V lost 5 bases and J lost 7, with 18 bases in between. CDR3 length: 14 residues. The germline V gene encodes CDR1 DFQATT and CDR2 SNEGSKA (reference sequence). The CDR3: CSAGGRPSENEQFF. The DNA of the CDR3 is TGCAGTGCTGGGGGGCGGCCGAGTGAAAATGAGCAGTTCTTC.